The clone carrying this T cell receptor (beta chain) was detected only once. This table comes from immunoSEQ multiplex PCR, and its TCRdb copy is limited to in-frame clones, with some not included. The data show some 130,000 clones, about 90% seen once. The germline V gene has CDR1 KGHSH and CDR2 LQKENI. Trimming cost V 2 bases and J 2 bases; bases outside gene matches: 5. The CDR3 is made up of 15 amino acids. This sample is drawn from a study of control samples from healthy donors and cancer patients. This chain uses TRBV18 with TRBJ1-2, with 7 bases fitting TRBD1. The receptor was isolated from a woman in her forties or fifties in good health. The sequencing input was blood. The CDR3 coding sequence is TGTGCCAGCTCACCAGCGGGACAGAACAACTATGGCTACACCTTC. Translated, it gives CASSPAGQNNYGYTF. The whole variable domain, filled in from reference TRBV18 and TRBJ1-2, reads NAGVMQNPRHLVRRRGQEARLRCSPMKGHSHVYWYRQLPEEGLKFMVYLQKENIIDESGMPKERFSAEFPKEGPSILRIQQVVRGDSAAYFCASSPAGQNNYGYTFGSGTRLTVV.